This record covers a single T cell receptor beta chain. These data come from a study of T cells expressing NK-cell markers. From its re-call of the 5' RACE reads, TCRdb lists each CDR3 protein once, without DNA. Its clone listing holds over 150,000 distinct CDR3 sequences. Germline CDR1 and CDR2: MNHNS and SASEGT. CDR3 length: 14 residues. The gene calls are TRBV6-1 and TRBJ2-2. The sequenced sample was blood T cells: a sorted CD56 or NKG2C T cell subset, CD4+ or CD8+ T cells, or bulk PBMC T cells (not recorded which). This sequence was found in a man aged 18 to 69 in good health. The CDR3 reads CASSPFANTGELFF.